One sample yielded the 13 T cell receptor beta chains listed below, sequenced in a study of STAT5B mutations in CD4+ large granular lymphocyte leukemia. The data were produced by immunoSEQ multiplex PCR, yet TCRdb's version contains in-frame clones alone and is incomplete. Of about 35,000 clones in the sample, roughly two thirds were seen once. Input material: CD4+ T cells from blood buffy coats. These receptors were taken from a human donor in good health.

CDR3 DNA: TGTGCCAGCTCACCGGGGGGGGGACCGTCGGCTGAAAAACTGTTTTTT. It is translated as CASSPGGGPSAEKLFF. The chain uses TRBV18 and TRBJ1-4; weak D call: TRBD1 (5 bases). V was shortened by 3 bases and J by 7 bases, with 18 bases between the two germline ends. The CDR3 is made up of 16 amino acids. Germline V gene lookup returns CDR1 KGHSH and CDR2 LQKENI.

The chain employs TRBV11-1 and TRBJ1-1, with D possibly being TRBD1 (5 bases). The V gene lost 4 bases and the J gene lost 4 bases, with 25 bases spanning the gap. The CDR3 sequence is 18 residues long. CDR1 is SGHAT, CDR2 FQDESV, per germline (reference sequence). CDR3 coding DNA: TGTGCCAGCAGCTACCCGGGAGTTTCAGGGAGACTGGGCACTGAAGCTTTCTTT. Protein product: CASSYPGVSGRLGTEAFF.

A few counts support this clone. The V call is TRBV5-6, the J call TRBJ1-1, with D possibly TRBD1 on 5 matching bases. Trimming took off 2 bases at V and 8 bases at J, with 16 bases between the two ends. Germline CDR1 is SGHDT and CDR2 is YYEEEE. This CDR3 spans 14 amino acids. The CDR3 is CASSFPWRGAEAFF. In DNA form, the CDR3 reads TGTGCCAGCAGCTTCCCTTGGAGGGGAGCCGAAGCTTTCTTT.

The genes are TRBV7-3 and TRBJ1-2; tentatively, D is TRBD1 (5 bases). V shed 1 base and J shed 3 bases, with 6 bases lying between them. The germline V gene has CDR1 SGHTA and CDR2 FQGTGA. This CDR3 has 13 residues. CDR3 sequence: CASSLRGDYGYTF. In DNA form, the CDR3 reads TGTGCCAGCAGCTTAAGAGGGGACTATGGCTACACCTTC.

This clone has a handful of counts. This chain links TRBV18 with TRBJ1-1; TRBD1 aligns across 8 bases. The V segment lost 5 bases and the J segment 1 base; nucleotides outside the gene matches: 6. The CDR3 has 15 amino acids. Germline-derived CDR1 and CDR2 are KGHSH and LQKENI. The CDR3 spells CASSGRQGPNTEAFF. In DNA form, the CDR3 reads TGTGCCAGCTCAGGCCGACAGGGGCCGAACACTGAAGCTTTCTTT.

The chain carries TRBV6-1 and TRBJ1-6; D is unclear. Germline loops: CDR1 MNHNS, CDR2 SASEGT. CDR3 length equals 15 residues. V was shortened by 3 bases and J by 7 bases, with 13 bases between the two germline ends. The CDR3 DNA sequence: TGTGCCAGCAGTGAGATGTGGTCGGTGAATTCACCCCTCCACTTT. It yields the protein CASSEMWSVNSPLHF.

The genes are TRBV28 and TRBJ1-1, with a tentative D call TRBD1 (6 bases). Germline V gene data show CDR1 as MDHEN and CDR2 as SYDVKM. Trimming took off 6 bases at V and 5 bases at J, with 13 bases between the two ends. This CDR3 has 13 residues. The CDR3 DNA follows: TGTGCCAGCAGATCAGGGGCATGGACTGAAGCTTTCTTT. It encodes CASRSGAWTEAFF.

V is TRBV5-5 and J is TRBJ2-7, with TRBD1 matching over 7 bases. The CDR3 sequence is 15 residues long. Per the germline V gene, CDR1 is SGHKS and CDR2 is YYEKEE (reference sequence). The junction had 9 bases not matched to a gene; V was cut back by 3 bases and J by 3 bases. Written as DNA, the CDR3 is TGTGCCAGCAGCTGGTGGGACAGAGGGAACTACGAGCAGTACTTC. Residues: CASSWWDRGNYEQYF.

The V gene is TRBV7-8, the J gene TRBJ1-6; D possibly corresponds to TRBD1 (5 bases). The CDR3 spans 15 residues. The V gene's germline CDR1 is SGHVS and CDR2 FQNEAQ. Trimming stripped 2 bases from V and 8 bases from J, with 13 bases between. CDR3 DNA: TGTGCCAGCAGCTTAAGAGGGGCTCAGGATTCACCCCTCCACTTT. It yields the protein CASSLRGAQDSPLHF. Drawing the rest from reference TRBV7-8 and TRBJ1-6, the complete variable domain is GAGVSQSPRYKVAKRGQDVALRCDPISGHVSLFWYQQALGQGPEFLTYFQNEAQLDKSGLPSDRFFAERPEGSVSTLKIQRTQQEDSAVYLCASSLRGAQDSPLHFGNGTRLTVT.

This clone occurred once. The CDR3, as DNA: TGTGCCAGCAGCTTTCAGGGGCCGAGCACAGATACGCAGTATTTT. As protein: CASSFQGPSTDTQYF. The V and J genes are TRBV13 and TRBJ2-3, with D perhaps matching TRBD1 (6 bases). Germline V gene sequence: CDR1 PRHDT, CDR2 FYEKMQ (reference sequence). The CDR3 contains 15 residues. Trimming cost V 3 bases and J 0 bases, with 10 bases left between them.

The chain recombines TRBV18 with TRBJ1-2; D unresolved. CDR1 is KGHSH and CDR2 is LQKENI in the germline V gene. The CDR3 spans 12 residues. V was cut by 1 base and J by 4 bases, with 4 bases left in between. The CDR3 DNA sequence: TGTGCCAGCTCACCACAGGGCTATGGCTACACCTTC. Its translation is CASSPQGYGYTF. Combining the CDR3 with reference TRBV18 and TRBJ1-2 gives the whole variable domain NAGVMQNPRHLVRRRGQEARLRCSPMKGHSHVYWYRQLPEEGLKFMVYLQKENIIDESGMPKERFSAEFPKEGPSILRIQQVVRGDSAAYFCASSPQGYGYTFGSGTRLTVV.

This clone was observed a few times. V is TRBV9 and J is TRBJ2-3, with D perhaps matching TRBD1 (5 bases). This CDR3 is built from 15 residues. Germline loops: CDR1 SGDLS, CDR2 YYNGEE. V gave up 2 bases and J gave up 2 bases, with 12 bases separating them. The CDR3 DNA reads TGTGCCAGCAGCGTGGCGGCAGGGTTCACAGATACGCAGTATTTT. It codes for CASSVAAGFTDTQYF.

This chain joins TRBV19 and TRBJ1-6, with D uncertain. This CDR3 has 15 amino acids. Trimming took 7 bases from V and 9 from J, leaving 19 bases between them. Germline loops: CDR1 LNHDA, CDR2 SQIVND (reference sequence). CDR3 bases: TGTGCCAGTACCCCGGGAGGGCCCGGGAGTTCACCCCTCCACTTT. Residues: CASTPGGPGSSPLHF. Combining the CDR3 with reference TRBV19 and TRBJ1-6 gives the whole variable domain DGGITQSPKYLFRKEGQNVTLSCEQNLNHDAMYWYRQDPGQGLRLIYYSQIVNDFQKGDIAEGYSVSREKKESFPLTVTSAQKNPTAFYLCASTPGGPGSSPLHFGNGTRLTVT.